This TCR beta chain was recovered during a study of blood T cell repertoires in COVID-19. The authors' processing: The assay estimated nucleated cells by amplifying reference gene primers. Here immunoSEQ multiplex PCR was the method, and the copy in TCRdb shows in-frame clones only, minus some. The V and J calls and clone size were taken over from that table, and D and trimming were inferred from the DNA. The table has 220,000 or so clones, approximately 83% seen once; the top ten hold about 3.3%. Trimming at V came to 5 bases and at J to 6 bases, leaving 5 bases not matched to a gene. CDR3 length equals 15 residues. Germline lookup yields CDR1 MNHEY and CDR2 SVGAGI. Enrolled through a virtual design, the participants were between roughly 18 and 95 years of age and came from some 25 US areas. Membership in each cohort depended on participant-reported clinical history. Two consecutive negative NP/OP PCR tests, clearance, or resolved symptoms defined Cohort 3 recovery.

The sequence came from a woman aged 55 to 70 who had recovered from COVID-19. Material for sequencing was PBMCs or T cells enriched from blood (not recorded which). V is TRBV6-5 and J is TRBJ1-5, with TRBD1 matching 12 bases. In nucleotides, the CDR3 is TGTGCCAGCAGTAGGGACAGGGGGCGAGGTCAGCCCCAGCATTTT. Amino acids: CASSRDRGRGQPQHF.